This TCR beta chain was captured by sequencing in a study of early T cells in non-severe SARS-CoV-2 infection. About the research overall: The sequenced material was bulk RNA from unsorted whole blood, and its chains were unpaired.

The library protocol tagged individual cDNA molecules with unique molecular identifiers. Via MiXCR, TCRdb re-called the 5' RACE reads, giving one row per CDR3 protein. The data show tens of thousands of distinct CDR3 sequences, 14% seen once. Germline CDR1 and CDR2: MNHEY and SVGAGI. Trimming cost V 0 bases and J 4 bases, with 11 bases left between them. CDR3 length: 15 amino acids. The sample consisted of whole blood. The chain carries TRBV6-5 and TRBJ2-3; D is unresolved. The source is an adult who was a healthcare worker with PCR-confirmed SARS-CoV-2 infection or an uninfected control (not recorded which). CDR3 nucleotide sequence: TGTGCCAGCAGTTACTCGAGAAGCGCCCCAGATACGCAGTATTTT. This encodes CASSYSRSAPDTQYF.